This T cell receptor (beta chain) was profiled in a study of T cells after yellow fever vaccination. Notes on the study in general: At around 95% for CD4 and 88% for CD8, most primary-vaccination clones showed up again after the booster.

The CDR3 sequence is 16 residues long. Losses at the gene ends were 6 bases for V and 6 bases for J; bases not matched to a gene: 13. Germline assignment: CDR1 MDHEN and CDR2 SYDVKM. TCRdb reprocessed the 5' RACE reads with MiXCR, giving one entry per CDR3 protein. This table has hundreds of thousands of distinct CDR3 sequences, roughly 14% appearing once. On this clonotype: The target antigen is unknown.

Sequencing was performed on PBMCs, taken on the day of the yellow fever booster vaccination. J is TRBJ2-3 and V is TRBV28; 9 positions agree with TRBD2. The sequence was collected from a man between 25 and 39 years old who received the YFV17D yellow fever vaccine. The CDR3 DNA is TGTGCCAGCAGCCTCCAGACTAGCGGTCGGGGTGATACGCAGTATTTT. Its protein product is CASSLQTSGRGDTQYF.